These 14 T cell receptor beta chains were all obtained from the same sample, sequenced in a study of blood T cell repertoires in COVID-19. This table comes from immunoSEQ multiplex PCR, and its TCRdb copy is limited to in-frame clones, with some not included. This sample has about 110,000 clones, with 60% to 80% found just once. Sequencing was performed on peripheral blood. These receptors all stem from a woman over 75 with active or convalescent COVID-19.

About this clone itself: The same CDR3 also results from other DNA sequences found in this sample. The rearrangement uses TRBV29-1 and TRBJ2-3; TRBD2 aligns across 7 bases. V lost 3 bases to trimming and J lost 2 bases; unmatched junction nucleotides: 8. Germline V gives CDR1 SQVTM, CDR2 ANQGSEA. CDR3 length: 15 residues. The CDR3 sequence: CSVEGGSGSTDTQYF. The CDR3 DNA sequence: TGCAGCGTTGAGGGGGGGTCGGGATCCACAGATACGCAGTATTTT.

Worth noting for this clone: A read error may produce the germline difference seen at one junction end. This sequence joins TRBV27 and TRBJ2-2, with TRBD1 matching over 7 bases. The germline gives CDR1 MNHEY, CDR2 SMNVEV (reference sequence). This CDR3 is 14 amino acids long. This chain's CDR3 is CASRLQGNAGELFF. In nucleotides, the CDR3 is TGTGCCAGCAGATTACAGGGGAACGCCGGGGAGCTGTTTTTT.

The chain recombines TRBV18 with TRBJ1-5; tentatively, D is TRBD1 (6 bases). This CDR3 is 13 amino acids long. Trimming shortened V by 6 bases and J by 7 bases, and 13 bases separated the two germline ends. CDR1 and CDR2 from the germline V gene are KGHSH and LQKENI. The CDR3 reads CASSPDRHQPQHF. The CDR3 bases are TGTGCCAGCTCGCCCGACAGGCACCAGCCCCAGCATTTT. Full variable domain (outside the CDR3, taken from reference TRBV18 and TRBJ1-5): NAGVMQNPRHLVRRRGQEARLRCSPMKGHSHVYWYRQLPEEGLKFMVYLQKENIIDESGMPKERFSAEFPKEGPSILRIQQVVRGDSAAYFCASSPDRHQPQHFGDGTRLSIL.

The rearrangement links TRBV7-9 to TRBJ2-1; the match to TRBD2 covers 14 bases. Germline V gene sequence: CDR1 SEHNR, CDR2 FQNEAQ (reference sequence). With V trimmed by 7 bases and J by 8 bases, 7 bases remained unmatched. This CDR3 has 15 residues. CDR3 in DNA: TGTGCCAGCAACCCCGGGACTAGCGGGAGTTATGAGCAGTTCTTC. Amino acid sequence: CASNPGTSGSYEQFF. The whole variable domain, remainder taken from reference TRBV7-9 and TRBJ2-1, is DTGVSQNPRHKITKRGQNVTFRCDPISEHNRLYWYRQTLGQGPEFLTYFQNEAQLEKSRLLSDRFSAERPKGSFSTLEIQRTEQGDSAMYLCASNPGTSGSYEQFFGPGTRLTVL.

The V gene is TRBV7-2, the J gene TRBJ1-5; TRBD1 agrees at 7 bases. The V segment lost 6 bases and the J segment 2 bases; nucleotides outside the gene matches: 4. The CDR3 totals 14 residues. Germline V gene sequence: CDR1 SGHTA, CDR2 FQGNSA. CDR3: CASSFRGGNQPQHF. The CDR3 DNA sequence: TGTGCCAGCAGTTTCAGGGGGGGCAATCAGCCCCAGCATTTT.

The genes are TRBV18 and TRBJ1-3; maybe TRBD1 (5 bases). Trimming took off 3 bases at V and 2 bases at J, with 14 bases between the two ends. Germline CDR1 reads KGHSH; CDR2 reads LQKENI. This CDR3 is built from 16 residues. In nucleotides, the CDR3 is TGTGCCAGCTCACCTCAGGGCACGGCGACTGGAAACACCATATATTTT. Translation gives CASSPQGTATGNTIYF. The whole variable domain, remainder taken from reference TRBV18 and TRBJ1-3, is NAGVMQNPRHLVRRRGQEARLRCSPMKGHSHVYWYRQLPEEGLKFMVYLQKENIIDESGMPKERFSAEFPKEGPSILRIQQVVRGDSAAYFCASSPQGTATGNTIYFGEGSWLTVV.

This chain joins TRBV2 and TRBJ1-2, with a weak D call TRBD1 (6 bases). This CDR3 region has 12 residues. Trimming pared 7 bases from V and 2 bases from J, leaving 8 bases between. Per the germline V gene, CDR1 is SNHLY and CDR2 is FYNNEI. CDR3 DNA: TGTGCCAGCAAGCAGGGGAACTATGGCTACACCTTC. Residues: CASKQGNYGYTF.

The chain is built from TRBV2 and TRBJ2-2; 10 bases are a match to TRBD2. V was clipped by 8 bases and J by 7 bases; unmatched bases: 7. From germline, CDR1 is SNHLY and CDR2 FYNNEI. This CDR3 has 14 residues. The CDR3 here is CASASGRAGGELFF. For the CDR3, the DNA is TGTGCCAGCGCCAGCGGGAGGGCCGGCGGGGAGCTGTTTTTT.

V usage is TRBV7-9 and J usage is TRBJ2-7; 8 nucleotides align to TRBD1. CDR1 is SEHNR and CDR2 is FQNEAQ in the germline V gene (reference sequence). V lost 5 bases to trimming and J lost 1 base; unmatched junction nucleotides: 7. The CDR3 contains 15 residues. CDR3 protein: CASSPRDRMSYEQYF. The CDR3 DNA reads as TGTGCCAGCAGCCCTCGGGACAGGATGTCCTACGAGCAGTACTTC.

CDR3 nucleotides: TGTGCCAGCAGCGGACGGACAGGGGATGGGAACTATGGCTACACCTTC. Its translation: CASSGRTGDGNYGYTF. V is TRBV7-2 and J is TRBJ1-2; 9 bases align to TRBD1. This CDR3 has 16 amino acids. The trim removed 5 bases at V and 2 bases at J, leaving 9 bases unmatched. Germline V gene lookup returns CDR1 SGHTA and CDR2 FQGNSA.

A single count supports this clone. V is TRBV11-2 and J is TRBJ1-1; D is unresolved. V was cut by 2 bases and J by 5 bases, with 12 bases left in between. Germline CDR1 and CDR2: SGHAT and FQNNGV. The CDR3 runs to 14 residues. The DNA for the CDR3 is TGTGCCAGCAGCTTATTATCGGTCAGGACTGAAGCTTTCTTT. Its protein is CASSLLSVRTEAFF.

The chain carries TRBV6-1 and TRBJ2-3; D unclear. In germline, CDR1 is MNHNS, CDR2 SASEGT. The CDR3 is made up of 16 amino acids. Trimming stripped 0 bases from V and 2 bases from J, with 12 bases between. The CDR3 sequence is CASSEAVFIVTDTQYF. CDR3 nucleotides: TGTGCCAGCAGTGAAGCCGTCTTTATAGTCACAGATACGCAGTATTTT.

The chain has TRBV7-9 and TRBJ1-4; D not certain. Per germline, CDR1 SEHNR and CDR2 FQNEAQ (reference sequence). V was cut by 3 bases and J by 0 bases, with 11 bases left in between. The CDR3 contains 16 residues. This chain's CDR3 is CASSFTGFPTNEKLFF. The CDR3 DNA is TGTGCCAGCAGCTTTACGGGTTTCCCAACTAATGAAAAACTGTTTTTT.

CDR3 coding DNA: TGTGCCACCAGCAGATCATCCGGGACTAGCATCTTGGGGCAGTACTTC. Translation: CATSRSSGTSILGQYF. The chain employs TRBV15 and TRBJ2-7; 9 positions agree with TRBD2. CDR3 length: 16 amino acids. V gave up 2 bases and J gave up 9 bases; unmatched junction bases: 14. CDR1 is LNHNV and CDR2 is YYDKDF in the germline V gene (reference sequence).